These 14 T cell receptor beta chains were all obtained from the same sample, sequenced in a study of T cells in Graves' hyperthyroidism and ophthalmopathy. Using RNA transcripts as the source, TCR beta CDR3 regions were amplified. Researchers ran a first-round RT-PCR on the TCR CDR3 using the HTBI primer set. TCRdb called the multiplex PCR reads again in MiXCR, with one record for every CDR3 protein. The repertoire has around 570,000 distinct CDR3 sequences, just under 20% of them found once; the top ten carry about 50%. Sequencing input: blood. These receptors all come from a man aged 40-49 years with Graves' ophthalmopathy.

This clonotype came up a few times. The rearrangement uses TRBV5-5 and TRBJ2-3; 8 nucleotides align to TRBD2. There are 16 residues in the CDR3. The V gene's germline CDR1 is SGHKS and CDR2 YYEKEE (reference sequence). V shed 3 bases, J shed 1 base, and the junction held 7 bases outside the gene matches. CDR3 protein: CASSSHGGAGTDTQYF. The CDR3 DNA sequence: TGTGCCAGCAGCTCCCACGGGGGGGCCGGCACAGATACGCAGTATTTT. The full variable domain, completed using reference TRBV5-5 and TRBJ2-3, is DAGVTQSPTHLIKTRGQQVTLRCSPISGHKSVSWYQQVLGQGPQFIFQYYEKEERGRGNFPDRFSARQFPNYSSELNVNALLLGDSALYLCASSSHGGAGTDTQYFGPGTRLTVL.

The rearrangement uses TRBV19 and TRBJ2-7, with D hard to call. Per the germline V gene, CDR1 is LNHDA and CDR2 is SQIVND (reference sequence). The CDR3 covers 14 residues. Trimming left V 4 bases short and J 0 bases short, with 10 bases between. The CDR3 protein is CASSTSSSSYEQYF. In DNA, the CDR3 is TGTGCCAGTAGTACATCCTCAAGCTCCTACGAGCAGTACTTC.

This clonotype was counted a few times. The gene calls are TRBV20-1 and TRBJ2-7; 12 bases map to TRBD2. CDR1 DFQATT and CDR2 SNEGSKA come from the germline V gene (reference sequence). The trim removed 3 bases at V and 3 bases at J, leaving 3 bases unmatched. CDR3 length: 14 amino acids. The CDR3 DNA reads as TGCAGTGCTAGCGGACTAGCGGGGAGCTACGAGCAGTACTTC. Amino acid sequence: CSASGLAGSYEQYF.

This clonotype was observed at least ten times. The V and J genes are TRBV28 and TRBJ2-1, with D hard to call. V was trimmed by 6 bases and J by 2 bases, leaving 17 bases between them. This CDR3 has 16 amino acids. The V gene's germline CDR1 is MDHEN and CDR2 SYDVKM. This CDR3 reads CASSPGAIGAYNEQFF. In DNA form, the CDR3 reads TGTGCCAGCAGCCCCGGTGCCATCGGCGCCTACAATGAGCAGTTCTTC.

CDR3 nucleotide sequence: TGCGCCAGCAGCCAAAAGACGACAGGGGACTCCACCTACGAGCAGTACTTC. The encoded protein is CASSQKTTGDSTYEQYF. The chain links TRBV4-1 to TRBJ2-7; 8 nucleotides align to TRBD1. V shed 2 bases, J shed 2 bases, and the junction held 11 bases outside the gene matches. This CDR3 is 17 amino acids long. The germline V gene has CDR1 MGHRA and CDR2 YSYEKL.

The table lists this clonotype with a few counts. CDR3 DNA: TGTGCCAGCAGCTCCAGACAGGGGGCGAATCAGCCCCAGCATTTT. Its protein product is CASSSRQGANQPQHF. The rearrangement links TRBV7-2 to TRBJ1-5; TRBD1 matches at 10 bases. V lost 4 bases and J lost 4; bases outside the gene matches: 4. Germline CDR1 SGHTA, CDR2 FQGNSA. The CDR3 consists of 15 residues.

This clonotype was found a few times. The rearrangement joins TRBV7-9 to TRBJ2-2, with D possibly being TRBD2 (5 bases). The CDR3 consists of 15 residues. Germline loops: CDR1 SEHNR, CDR2 FQNEAQ (reference sequence). V was shortened by 5 bases and J by 2 bases, with 12 bases between the two germline ends. CDR3 protein: CASSPGGHNTGELFF. CDR3 coding DNA: TGTGCCAGCAGCCCCGGCGGGCACAACACCGGGGAGCTGTTTTTT.

In regard to this clonotype: This sequence may be a read error, since a much larger clone differs from it by one base. The chain employs TRBV30 and TRBJ1-1; possibly TRBD1 for D (5 bases). CDR3 size: 14 residues. Germline V lookup: CDR1 GTSNPN, CDR2 SVGIG (reference sequence). The V end lost 4 bases, the J end lost 7 bases, and 19 bases lay between the germline ends. The CDR3 loop is CAWTVGLLGGEAFF. The DNA for the CDR3 is TGTGCCTGGACTGTTGGCTTACTTGGGGGTGAAGCTTTCTTT.

In DNA form, the CDR3 reads TGCGCCAGCAGCTTCGTGGGAATCGCGGGGTCCCCCTTGAACACTGAAGCTTTCTTT. Translated: CASSFVGIAGSPLNTEAFF. This rearrangement joins TRBV5-1 to TRBJ1-1; D unclear. V lost 2 bases to trimming and J lost 0 bases, with 23 bases between them. Germline V gives CDR1 SGHRS, CDR2 YFSETQ. This CDR3 is built from 19 residues.

This clonotype was counted at least ten times. J is TRBJ2-1 and V is TRBV28; 8 positions match TRBD2. The length of the CDR3 is 14 residues. The V gene end was trimmed by 6 bases and the J gene end by 7 bases; junction bases not matched to a gene: 8. Germline V lookup: CDR1 MDHEN, CDR2 SYDVKM. The CDR3 DNA is TGTGCCAGCAGATATAGCGGGAAAATGAATGAGCAGTTCTTC. Translating it yields CASRYSGKMNEQFF.

J is TRBJ2-2 and V is TRBV20-1; the D gene could be TRBD1 or TRBD2 (5 bases each). Germline V gives CDR1 DFQATT, CDR2 SNEGSKA (reference sequence). The V and J ends lost 6 bases and 3 bases respectively, with 11 bases between them. This CDR3 has 13 residues. CDR3 DNA sequence: TGCAGTGCCCGAGGGGTTCACACCGGGGAGCTGTTTTTT. Its translation: CSARGVHTGELFF.

This clonotype was detected ten times or more. The gene calls are TRBV9 and TRBJ2-3; D not resolved. The CDR3 extends over 12 amino acids. Trimming pared 2 bases from V and 5 bases from J, leaving 6 bases between. Germline V gene data show CDR1 as SGDLS and CDR2 as YYNGEE. The CDR3 reads CASSVAQDTQYF. In nucleotides, the CDR3 is TGTGCCAGCAGCGTCGCACAAGATACGCAGTATTTT.

This clonotype was observed a handful of times. This chain links TRBV28 with TRBJ2-7; no clear D. The CDR3 length is 14 residues. V was clipped by 6 bases and J by 3 bases, with 15 bases between them. Germline CDR1 and CDR2: MDHEN and SYDVKM. This CDR3 is CASREALLDYEQYF. The DNA for the CDR3 is TGTGCCAGCAGGGAAGCCTTACTGGACTACGAGCAGTACTTC.

In this sample, this clonotype turned up a few times. The V gene is TRBV29-1, the J gene TRBJ2-5; the D gene is possibly TRBD2 (6 bases). The germline gives CDR1 SQVTM, CDR2 ANQGSEA. The CDR3 loop spans 12 amino acids. V lost 6 bases and J 2 bases, leaving 10 bases between the germline ends. CDR3 sequence reads: CSVMGGQETQYF. DNA of the CDR3: TGCAGCGTAATGGGAGGTCAAGAGACCCAGTACTTC.